The 20 T cell receptor beta chains presented below share a single source sample, sequenced in a study of cytomegalovirus exposure and HLA in healthy donors. In the PCR, 60 Vbeta and 13 Jbeta primers were used. Assay used: immunoSEQ multiplex PCR; TCRdb lists only in-frame clones, some missing. Of around 130,000 clones listed, roughly 70% are singletons. Sequencing used PBMCs. The receptors derive from a man in his forties in good health and CMV-seropositive.

V gene TRBV4-2 combines with J gene TRBJ1-1, with 7 bases identical to TRBD1. The CDR3 is 15 amino acids. V lost 1 base to trimming and J lost 7 bases; unmatched junction nucleotides: 9. Germline lookup yields CDR1 LGHNA and CDR2 YNFKEQ. The CDR3 DNA sequence: TGTGCCAGCAGCCAAGCCGGGACAGAAAAGGATGAAGCTTTCTTT. It encodes CASSQAGTEKDEAFF.

The chain combines TRBV9 with TRBJ1-1; D unclear. The CDR3 runs 13 residues. The V gene lost 3 bases and the J gene lost 2 bases, with 8 bases spanning the gap. The germline V gene has CDR1 SGDLS and CDR2 YYNGEE. Written as DNA, the CDR3 is TGTGCCAGCAGCGCCTACAGAAACACTGAAGCTTTCTTT. Translation gives CASSAYRNTEAFF.

V and J are TRBV12-1 and TRBJ2-1; the table's D gene call, TRBD2, was not cross checked with the DNA. TRBV12-1 is a recognized pseudogene. This CDR3 has 13 residues. As DNA, the CDR3 is TGTGCCAGCAGCCCGGGACTCAAAGATGAGCAGTTCTTC. Translated, it gives CASSPGLKDEQFF.

The chain combines TRBV7-9 with TRBJ1-3; D is ambiguous. The CDR3 is 14 amino acids. V lost 5 bases to trimming and J lost 3 bases, with 11 bases between them. The V gene's germline CDR1 is SEHNR and CDR2 FQNEAQ (reference sequence). CDR3 in DNA: TGTGCCAGCAGCCTATGGGGAGTTGGAAACACCATATATTTT. Amino acids: CASSLWGVGNTIYF. Full variable domain (rest looked up from reference TRBV7-9 and TRBJ1-3): DTGVSQNPRHKITKRGQNVTFRCDPISEHNRLYWYRQTLGQGPEFLTYFQNEAQLEKSRLLSDRFSAERPKGSFSTLEIQRTEQGDSAMYLCASSLWGVGNTIYFGEGSWLTVV.

The CDR3 DNA reads as TGCGCCAGTGGCCCCCGAATCGACAGGGCGAGCTACAATGAGCAGTTCTTC. It is translated as CASGPRIDRASYNEQFF. The chain combines TRBV5-1 with TRBJ2-1, with 7 bases lining up with TRBD1. V shed 8 bases and J 3 bases; nucleotides not matched to a gene: 17. The CDR3 length is 17 residues. Germline V gene data show CDR1 as SGHRS and CDR2 as YFSETQ.

The chain carries TRBV10-1 and TRBJ1-1; D uncertain. Germline CDR1 WNHNN, CDR2 SYGVQD (reference sequence). V was trimmed by 0 bases and J by 5 bases, leaving 10 bases between them. This CDR3 has 14 residues. CDR3 in amino acids: CASSESTRVTEAFF. CDR3 DNA sequence: TGCGCCAGCAGTGAGTCGACTCGGGTGACTGAAGCTTTCTTT.

This sequence joins TRBV19 and TRBJ1-6; unclear D gene. This CDR3 comprises 12 residues. Trimming removed 5 bases from V and 7 bases from J, with 6 bases in between. Germline loops: CDR1 LNHDA, CDR2 SQIVND (reference sequence). CDR3 sequence: CASSFRNSPLHF. In nucleotides, the CDR3 is TGTGCCAGTAGTTTCAGGAATTCACCCCTCCACTTT.

The chain is built from TRBV28 and TRBJ1-2, with TRBD1 matching over 10 bases. V was pared by 5 bases and J by 7 bases, with 4 bases of the junction left unmatched. The CDR3 is made up of 13 amino acids. Germline assignment: CDR1 MDHEN and CDR2 SYDVKM. The CDR3 DNA reads as TGTGCCAGCAGTGAGACAGGGGGCTGTGGCTACACCTTC. Translating gives CASSETGGCGYTF.

The J gene is TRBJ2-1, the V gene TRBV5-4, with a weak D call TRBD2 (6 bases). This CDR3 contains 15 residues. Between the trimmed V and J ends, which lost 0 bases and 7 bases, there was a span of 14 bases. Germline V gives CDR1 SGHNT, CDR2 YYREEE (reference sequence). The CDR3 loop reads CASSLVIGSLNEQFF. The CDR3 DNA is TGTGCCAGCAGCTTGGTTATCGGGAGTTTAAATGAGCAGTTCTTC.

The gene calls are TRBV7-2 and TRBJ2-7; perhaps TRBD1 as D (6 bases). With 0 bases removed from V and 2 bases from J, the gap between germline ends came to 8 bases. This CDR3 region has 14 residues. CDR1 is SGHTA and CDR2 is FQGNSA in the germline V gene. CDR3 protein: CASSLAQGPYEQYF. The DNA of the CDR3 is TGTGCCAGCAGCTTAGCCCAGGGGCCCTACGAGCAGTACTTC.

The chain carries TRBV10-1 and TRBJ1-4; no clear D gene. The CDR3 contains 18 residues. Trimming removed 6 bases from V and 7 bases from J, with 27 bases in between. Looked up from germline, CDR1 is WNHNN and CDR2 is SYGVQD (reference sequence). CDR3 sequence (DNA): TGCGCCAGCAGCTATTTAGTGGGAGTCGTAAAAATATTTGAAAAACTGTTTTTT. Translation: CASSYLVGVVKIFEKLFF.

The V gene is TRBV6-5, the J gene TRBJ2-7; 10 positions match TRBD2. There are 14 residues in the CDR3. V gave up 7 bases and J gave up 4 bases; unmatched junction bases: 7. Germline V gene data show CDR1 as MNHEY and CDR2 as SVGAGI. CDR3: CASKPSGSLYEQYF. In nucleotides, the CDR3 is TGTGCCAGCAAACCTAGCGGGAGCCTGTACGAGCAGTACTTC.

This clone appeared once. This sequence joins TRBV7-9 and TRBJ1-6, with 10 bases matching TRBD1. The CDR3 has 16 amino acids. Germline CDR1 SEHNR, CDR2 FQNEAQ (reference sequence). The V segment lost 3 bases and the J segment 9 bases; nucleotides outside the gene matches: 8. The DNA for the CDR3 is TGTGCCAGCAGCTTTGGACCGGGACAGGGGACTTCACCCCTCCACTTT. Its translation: CASSFGPGQGTSPLHF.

The J gene is TRBJ2-2, the V gene TRBV5-1; 7 positions match TRBD1. Germline V lookup: CDR1 SGHRS, CDR2 YFSETQ. This CDR3 is 15 amino acids long. Trimming at V came to 4 bases and at J to 4 bases, leaving 7 bases not matched to a gene. The CDR3 loop is CASSPGDSFTGELFF. The CDR3 region has the DNA TGCGCCAGCAGCCCAGGGGACAGCTTCACCGGGGAGCTGTTTTTT.

The sample holds a few counts of this clone. The chain links TRBV9 to TRBJ1-1, with a tentative D call TRBD1 (6 bases). V was shortened by 0 bases and J by 7 bases, with 10 bases between the two germline ends. CDR3 length: 13 amino acids. In germline, CDR1 is SGDLS, CDR2 YYNGEE. DNA of the CDR3: TGTGCCAGCAGCGTAGGCCCAGGGGATGAAGCTTTCTTT. Amino acids: CASSVGPGDEAFF.

This clone was observed once. In nucleotides, the CDR3 is TGTGCCAGCAGTTCCCCAAAGTGGGGGCCTATTGACGAGCAGTACTTC. This codes for CASSSPKWGPIDEQYF. The gene calls are TRBV28 and TRBJ2-7, with D possibly being TRBD1 (6 bases). The CDR3 totals 16 residues. The germline V gene encodes CDR1 MDHEN and CDR2 SYDVKM. V lost 4 bases and J lost 5, with 21 bases in between.

The J gene is TRBJ2-7, the V gene TRBV29-1; TRBD2 matches 9 bases. After removal of 4 bases from V and 4 bases from J, the junction contained 17 bases not matched to a gene. Germline-derived CDR1 and CDR2 are SQVTM and ANQGSEA. CDR3 size: 17 residues. The CDR3 here is CSVAGMQRGDHGYEQYF. The CDR3 nucleotides read TGCAGCGTTGCCGGGATGCAGCGGGGGGACCATGGTTACGAGCAGTACTTC.

This clone has a single count. The CDR3, as DNA: TGTGCCAGCAGCCTTAAAGCGGGAACGAACACCGGGGAGCTGTTTTTT. Its protein is CASSLKAGTNTGELFF. This chain uses TRBV7-6 with TRBJ2-2, with 7 bases fitting TRBD2. The CDR3 loop spans 16 amino acids. With 5 bases clipped from V and 0 bases from J, the junction kept 6 bases outside the gene matches. Germline loops: CDR1 SGHVS, CDR2 FNYEAQ.

The chain links TRBV19 to TRBJ1-1, with a tentative D call TRBD1 (5 bases). Germline V gives CDR1 LNHDA, CDR2 SQIVND (reference sequence). Trimming shortened V by 2 bases and J by 6 bases, and 13 bases separated the two germline ends. CDR3 length equals 14 residues. The chain's CDR3 is CASSIRGGEAEAFF. CDR3 nucleotide sequence: TGTGCCAGTAGTATAAGAGGAGGGGAAGCTGAAGCTTTCTTT.

The chain combines TRBV7-6 with TRBJ1-5; tentative D call: TRBD1 (6 bases). Trimming took 5 bases from V and 5 from J, leaving 10 bases between them. This CDR3 region has 13 residues. Germline V lookup: CDR1 SGHVS, CDR2 FNYEAQ. CDR3 coding DNA: TGTGCCAGCAGCCGGGACATTTATCAGCCCCAGCATTTT. Amino acids: CASSRDIYQPQHF.